This TCR beta chain was documented in a study of early T cells in non-severe SARS-CoV-2 infection. Turning to the study itself: Whole-blood bulk RNA, unsorted, was sequenced, and chains were unpaired.

TCRdb analysed the 5' RACE reads with MiXCR anew, one entry per CDR3 protein. The table lists 63,000 or so distinct CDR3 sequences, more than 9.5% of them singletons. Germline lookup yields CDR1 SQVTM and CDR2 ANQGSEA. The ends were cut back, 5 bases at V and 4 bases at J, with 14 bases in the middle. The CDR3 spans 13 residues. The origin of this receptor is an adult who was a healthcare worker with PCR-confirmed SARS-CoV-2 infection or an uninfected control (not recorded which). The sample here was whole blood, taken at baseline. The V and J genes are TRBV29-1 and TRBJ2-5; a weak D match, TRBD1 (5 bases). CDR3 sequence: CSVKGRALETQYF. DNA for the CDR3: TGCAGCGTTAAAGGCAGGGCCCTAGAGACCCAGTACTTC.